This T cell receptor beta chain was identified during a study of T-cell reconstitution after alpha-beta-depleted transplantation in children. Germline trimming cut 4 bases from V and 3 bases from J; bases unmatched to any gene: 0. This CDR3 has 12 residues. Germline loops: CDR1 MGHRA, CDR2 YSYEKL. The table lists this clonotype with a few counts. The TCRbeta library was prepared with unique molecular identifiers. TCRdb used MiXCR to reprocess the PCR reads, holding one entry per CDR3 protein. The repertoire holds about 250,000 distinct CDR3 sequences, with about 24% as singletons. The receptor was derived from a female patient between 2 and 15 years old who had a stem cell transplant for congenital amegakaryocytic thrombocytopenia, so the T cells may come from the graft donor. The sample in question was PBMCs, mostly from graft donor cells, obtained 360 days after TCRalphabeta/CD19-depleted stem cell transplant. The chain has TRBV4-1 and TRBJ2-7; 7 bases align to TRBD2. CDR3 loop: CASSRDYYEQYF. CDR3 nucleotides: TGCGCCAGCAGCCGGGACTACTACGAGCAGTACTTC.